This T cell receptor (beta chain) was profiled in a study of human T cells and chemical hapten exposure. Study-wide background: Patch tests applied 0.01% DPC to the upper back, read at 6 days. Largely, small differences in pooled library volume made per-sample TCR yields vary.

The library put unique molecular identifiers onto individual cDNA molecules. TCRdb analysed the reads with MiXCR anew, one entry per CDR3 protein. The top ten hold roughly 8.2% of the sample, which has approximately 640 distinct CDR3 sequences, 60% to 75% seen once. Treatment meaning: therapeutic diphenylcyclopropenone sensitization with weekly scalp DPC. Germline V gene data show CDR1 as SEHNR and CDR2 as FQNEAQ (reference sequence). CDR3 size: 14 residues. Trimming took off 7 bases at V and 9 bases at J, with 19 bases between the two ends. As regards this clonotype: Its antigen is not known.

Study conclusions and caveats: There was no change with DPC sensitization in TCRs above 1 in 1000 frequency.

The chain links TRBV7-9 to TRBJ2-1; no reliable D call. The specimen comprised whole blood, sampled before DPC sensitization or 2, 6, or about 24 weeks after (not recorded which). The sequence came from an adult with alopecia areata. Some clones in this sample may be carry-over from other donors' samples. This table probably holds off-target reads from a library built for another chain. CDR3 bases: TGTGCCAGCAACACCCTGGCTAAGGCAGGTGAGCAGTTCTTC. Amino acid sequence: CASNTLAKAGEQFF.